The T cell receptor beta chain described here comes from a study of T cells in narcolepsy. CDR3 length equals 14 residues. Between the trimmed V and J ends, which lost 1 base and 3 bases, there was a span of 10 bases. Germline CDR1 SGHRS, CDR2 YFSETQ. Sequencing was performed with immunoSEQ multiplex PCR; in TCRdb, only in-frame clones are kept and a portion is missing. The table includes more than 25,000 clones, approximately 79% detected once. With respect to this clone: Its antigen remains unidentified.

General study points: No autoreactive T cell clone sequences appeared in some memory CD4+ repertoires. Blood of same and different patients, but not healthy controls, reportedly held recurring autoreactive clonotypes. Comparing one patient's CSF and blood CD4+ clonotypes highlighted HCRT- and TRIB2-specific autoreactive clonotypes.

The chain couples TRBV5-1 to TRBJ1-2, with unresolved D. The source of this sequence is a human donor in good health. Sequenced material: memory (CD45RA-) CD4+ T cells from blood. The CDR3 loop is CASSLWVSDYGYTF. Here the CDR3 DNA reads TGCGCCAGCAGCTTGTGGGTGTCCGACTATGGCTACACCTTC. Together with reference TRBV5-1 and TRBJ1-2, the CDR3 gives the full variable domain: KAGVTQTPRYLIKTRGQQVTLSCSPISGHRSVSWYQQTPGQGLQFLFEYFSETQRNKGNFPGRFSGRQFSNSRSEMNVSTLELGDSALYLCASSLWVSDYGYTFGSGTRLTVV.